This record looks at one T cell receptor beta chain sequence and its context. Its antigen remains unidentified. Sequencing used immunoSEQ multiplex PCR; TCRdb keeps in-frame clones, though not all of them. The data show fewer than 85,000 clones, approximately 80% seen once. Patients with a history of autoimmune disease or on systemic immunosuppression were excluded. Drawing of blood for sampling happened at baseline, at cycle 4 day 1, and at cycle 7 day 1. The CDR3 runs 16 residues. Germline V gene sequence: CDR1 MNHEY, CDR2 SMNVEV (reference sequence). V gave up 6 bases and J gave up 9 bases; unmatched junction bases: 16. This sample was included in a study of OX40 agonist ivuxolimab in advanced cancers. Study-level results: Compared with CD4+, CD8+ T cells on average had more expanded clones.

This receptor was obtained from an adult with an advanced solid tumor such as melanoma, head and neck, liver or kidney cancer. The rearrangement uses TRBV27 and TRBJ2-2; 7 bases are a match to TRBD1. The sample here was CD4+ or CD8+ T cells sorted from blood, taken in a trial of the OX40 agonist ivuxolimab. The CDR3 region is CASSRISGTDFRELFF. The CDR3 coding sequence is TGTGCCAGCAGCCGAATATCCGGGACAGATTTTAGGGAGCTGTTTTTT.